This TCR beta chain was identified during a study of blood T cell repertoires in COVID-19. Per the germline V gene, CDR1 is MNHEY and CDR2 is SVGEGT. Germline trimming cut 6 bases from V and 2 bases from J; bases unmatched to any gene: 14. The CDR3 is 18 amino acids. Authors' methods: Amplifying reference gene primers gave estimates of nucleated cell counts. Sequenced by immunoSEQ multiplex PCR; TCRdb stores in-frame clones only, minus some. The V and J calls and clone size are taken from that table; D and trimming were inferred from the DNA. In the table there are some 210,000 clones, around nine tenths of which are singletons.

The TCR comes from a woman in her 40s who had recovered from COVID-19. The gene calls are TRBV6-2 or TRBV6-3 and TRBJ2-5, with 11 bases fitting TRBD2. Sequencing was performed on peripheral blood. The CDR3 loop is CASSSKGRLAGKQETQYF. CDR3 nucleotide sequence: TGTGCCAGCAGCTCTAAGGGGCGACTAGCGGGAAAGCAAGAGACCCAGTACTTC.